This T cell receptor (beta chain) came from a study of regulatory T cells in long-lasting Graves disease. With 4 bases clipped from V and 1 base from J, the junction kept 3 bases outside the gene matches. The germline V gene has CDR1 DFQATT and CDR2 SNEGSKA (reference sequence). CDR3 length: 13 residues. Assembly of TCR beta libraries relied on iRepertoire HTBI primers together with Arm-PCR of CDR3 regions. TCRdb re-called the multiplex PCR reads with MiXCR, one entry per CDR3 protein. Here the sample spans 550,000 to 650,000 distinct CDR3 sequences, 15% to 20% being singletons. As to time point: newly diagnosed GD, antithyroid drugs for less than 3 months. PBMC RNA was the source of the TCR library. Patients came through an endocrinology department, and that department was in Xi'an, China. The sample was also linked to a second study, of T cells in Graves' hyperthyroidism and ophthalmopathy.

The sample was peripheral blood mononuclear cells (PBMCs), taken at new diagnosis, from a patient treated with antithyroid drugs. The origin of this receptor is a man younger than 35 with Graves disease. The chain joins TRBV20-1 to TRBJ2-7, with TRBD2 matching 8 bases. CDR3 sequence (DNA): TGCAGTGCTAAAGCGGGGGATTCCTACGAGCAGTACTTC. Translation: CSAKAGDSYEQYF.